This T cell receptor (beta chain) came from a study of T cells in Graves' hyperthyroidism and ophthalmopathy. Regarding the study as a whole: The blood repertoire included most of the expanded thyroid clonotypes above 0.001.

TCR beta CDR3 regions were amplified from RNA transcripts. First-round RT-PCR with HTBI primers amplified the TCR CDR3 region. TCRdb analysed the multiplex PCR reads with MiXCR anew, one entry per CDR3 protein. The table lists 480,000 or so distinct CDR3 sequences, around 50% of them singletons. V lost 8 bases and J lost 0, with 16 bases in between. CDR1 and CDR2 (germline): MGHDK, SYGVNS. CDR3 length: 15 amino acids. Concerning this clonotype: The antigen remains undetermined.

This sequence was found in an adult woman with Graves' disease, either hyperthyroidism or ophthalmopathy (not recorded which). The sequenced sample was peripheral blood or thyroid tissue (not recorded which). J is TRBJ2-5 and V is TRBV25-1; D unclear. The CDR3 DNA is TGTGCCAGCCAATCCCAGACCGGGTACCAAGAGACCCAGTACTTC. Its translation: CASQSQTGYQETQYF.